Listed below are T cell receptor beta chains from one sample, sequenced in a study of cytomegalovirus exposure and HLA in healthy donors. Clones were sequenced by immunoSEQ multiplex PCR, and TCRdb holds only the in-frame ones, with some missing. The sample shows about 82,000 clones, around 80% of them seen only once. Material: PBMCs. The receptors stem from a human donor in good health. Each CDR3 is given with its conserved first and last residue. A D gene is named only where the DNA matches it firmly. The size of a clone is reported for some rows only, either as once, few or many, or as a class for expanded clones.

TRBD2,TRBJ2-5,-,TRBV7-9,CASSYSSGGETQYF,TGTGCCAGCAGTTACAGCAGCGGGGGAGAGACCCAGTACTTC
-,TRBJ1-2,once,TRBV19,CASTGDGYTF,TGTGCCAGTACCGGGGATGGCTACACCTTC
-,TRBJ1-5,-,TRBV7-8,CASSLAGPARTPQHF,TGTGCCAGCAGCTTAGCGGGGCCGGCGCGGACGCCCCAGCATTTT
TRBD1,TRBJ1-5,few,TRBV10-2,CASSESGPGTGGNQPQHF,TGCGCCAGCAGTGAGTCGGGACCCGGGACAGGGGGCAATCAGCCCCAGCATTTT
TRBD1,TRBJ1-6,-,TRBV5-6,CASSPDRASSPLHF,TGTGCCAGCAGCCCCGACAGGGCGTCCTCACCCCTCCACTTT
-,TRBJ2-7,-,TRBV25-1,CASRATGKVNSYEQYF,TGTGCCAGCAGGGCCACAGGGAAAGTCAACTCCTACGAGCAGTACTTC
TRBD1,TRBJ1-6,-,TRBV7-2,CASSGLGQGRPLHF,TGTGCCAGCAGCGGATTGGGACAGGGAAGACCCCTCCACTTT
-,TRBJ2-7,-,TRBV5-1,CASSGFEGAGYEQYF,TGCGCCAGCAGCGGCTTCGAGGGGGCGGGATACGAGCAGTACTTC
-,TRBJ2-5,-,TRBV11-3,CASSQRGAVGETQYF,TGTGCCAGCAGCCAACGGGGGGCGGTGGGAGAGACCCAGTACTTC
-,TRBJ1-3,-,TRBV9,CASSASDAGTIYF,TGTGCCAGCAGCGCCAGCGACGCGGGAACCATATATTTT
-,TRBJ1-4,once,TRBV18,CASSPQGGEKLFF,TGTGCCAGCTCACCACAAGGGGGTGAAAAACTGTTTTTT
-,TRBJ1-2,few,TRBV11-2,CASSLETRAYTF,TGTGCCAGCAGCTTAGAAACTAGGGCCTACACCTTC
TRBD2,TRBJ2-7,-,TRBV7-9,CASSLKDREVYEQYF,TGTGCCAGCAGCTTAAAGGATCGGGAGGTCTACGAGCAGTACTTC
-,TRBJ1-1,-,TRBV7-9,CASTETFVQGMNTEAFF,TGTGCCAGCACCGAAACCTTCGTACAGGGAATGAACACTGAAGCTTTCTTT
TRBD1,TRBJ2-7,many,TRBV6-1,CASGDRGYEQYF,TGTGCCAGCGGGGACAGGGGTTACGAGCAGTACTTC
TRBD1,TRBJ1-1,many,TRBV6-5,CASSLRDSFTEAFF,TGTGCCAGCAGCCTCCGGGACAGCTTCACTGAAGCTTTCTTT
-,TRBJ2-5,-,TRBV9,CASSVVGAGVGKETQYF,TGTGCCAGCAGCGTAGTGGGGGCGGGGGTTGGGAAAGAGACCCAGTACTTC
-,TRBJ1-1,few,TRBV27,CASSFAGWGNTEAFF,TGTGCCAGCAGTTTTGCAGGGTGGGGAAACACTGAAGCTTTCTTT
-,TRBJ2-5,-,TRBV7-2,CASSFQTGQETQYF,TGTGCCAGCAGCTTTCAGACGGGCCAAGAGACCCAGTACTTC
TRBD2,TRBJ2-3,-,TRBV9,CASSPRTSGGIFSSTDTQYF,TGTGCCAGCAGCCCTCGGACTAGCGGGGGAATATTCTCCAGCACAGATACGCAGTATTTT
TRBD1,TRBJ1-2,-,TRBV6-5,CASSRTGGSGYPF,TGTGCCAGCAGTCGGACAGGGGGTAGTGGCTACCCCTTC
-,TRBJ2-6,-,TRBV6-5,CASSYDRTSGANVLTF,TGTGCCAGCAGTTACGACAGGACATCTGGGGCCAACGTCCTGACTTTC
-,TRBJ1-4,few,TRBV2,CASIRSEKKLFF,TGTGCCAGCATTAGGAGTGAAAAAAAACTGTTTTTT
TRBD1,TRBJ1-5,-,TRBV6-6,CASSPGTGVSNQPQHF,TGTGCCAGCAGCCCGGGGACAGGGGTTAGCAATCAGCCCCAGCATTTT
TRBD1,TRBJ1-1,-,TRBV5-8,CASSLPRGRGLDTEAFF,TGTGCCAGCAGCTTGCCAAGGGGCAGGGGGCTCGACACTGAAGCTTTCTTT
-,TRBJ2-2,-,TRBV14,CASSQDLRVTGELFF,TGTGCCAGCAGCCAAGATCTTCGGGTCACCGGGGAGCTGTTTTTT
-,TRBJ1-1,-,TRBV11-3,CASSLGGGEAFF,TGTGCCAGCAGCTTAGGGGGAGGTGAAGCTTTCTTT
-,TRBJ1-5,-,TRBV12-5,CASGLVLGRGSNQPQHF,TGTGCTAGTGGTTTGGTACTAGGCAGGGGCAGCAATCAGCCCCAGCATTTT
TRBD2,TRBJ2-1,-,TRBV27,CASSFGGGGLNEQFF,TGTGCCAGCAGTTTTGGCGGGGGGGGACTCAATGAGCAGTTCTTC
TRBD1,TRBJ1-5,few,TRBV6-4,CASSDSGGGNQPQHF,TGTGCCAGCAGTGACTCAGGGGGCGGCAATCAGCCCCAGCATTTT
-,TRBJ2-5,-,TRBV5-6,CASSLLAQETQYF,TGTGCCAGCAGCTTGTTAGCCCAAGAGACCCAGTACTTC
TRBD2,TRBJ2-5,-,TRBV5-1,CASSTGLAGSETQYF,TGCGCCAGCAGCACAGGACTAGCGGGGTCCGAGACCCAGTACTTC
-,TRBJ2-7,-,TRBV6-5,CASSPDRSTYEQYF,TGTGCCAGCAGCCCCGACAGGTCGACCTACGAGCAGTACTTC